This is a list of T cell receptor beta chains from one sample in a study of a mutant IDH1 vaccine in newly diagnosed glioma. The antigens of these receptors remain unknown. Using immunoSEQ multiplex PCR, the repertoire was profiled, and TCRdb retains in-frame clones only, with some absent. The data hold around 31,000 clones, with roughly 56% observed a single time. Material: PBMCs, obtained from a glioma patient whose treatment included an IDH1 peptide vaccine. The receptor source for this set is a woman younger than 30 with glioma. Each CDR3 is given with its conserved first and last residue. A D gene is named only where the DNA matches it firmly. Size tells how often a clone was seen (once, few, many) or the class of an expanded clone, and some rows leave it out.

j_call | d_call | clone_size | v_call | cdr3_nt | cdr3_aa
TRBJ2-3 | TRBD2 | . | TRBV29-1 | TGCAGCGTTGATGGGCTAGCGGGGACAGATACGCAGTATTTT | CSVDGLAGTDTQYF
TRBJ2-2 | TRBD1 | . | TRBV19 | TGTGCCAGTAGTCAACAGGGGACCAACACCGGGGAGCTGTTTTTT | CASSQQGTNTGELFF
TRBJ2-5 | . | once | TRBV7-2 | TGTGCCAGCAGCTCCGACAGCCAAGAGACCCAGTACTTC | CASSSDSQETQYF
TRBJ2-1 | TRBD2 | few | TRBV19 | TGTGCCAGTAGTCTGACTAGCGGGAACTACAATGAGCAGTTCTTC | CASSLTSGNYNEQFF
TRBJ1-1 | TRBD1 | once | TRBV6-5 | TGTGCCAGCAGACCATCGACAGGGCTAGGGACTGAAGCTTTCTTT | CASRPSTGLGTEAFF
TRBJ2-4 | . | . | TRBV21-1 | TGTGCCAGCAGGGGGACAGATTGGGCCAAAAACATTCAGTACTTC | CASRGTDWAKNIQYF
TRBJ2-1 | . | . | TRBV7-2 | TGTGCCAGCAGCTTAGGAGATATGGGTGAGCAGTTCTTC | CASSLGDMGEQFF
TRBJ2-2 | . | . | TRBV19 | TGTGCCAGTAAAACGGAGACTAACACCGGGGAGCTGTTTTTT | CASKTETNTGELFF
TRBJ2-7 | . | few | TRBV5-6 | TGTGCCAGCAGCTTGGTTGGGACGGGCTACGAGCAGTACTTC | CASSLVGTGYEQYF
TRBJ2-7 | . | . | TRBV11-2 | TGTGCCAGCAGCCGAGGTGAGGGGTACGAGCAGTACTTC | CASSRGEGYEQYF
TRBJ2-2 | TRBD1 | . | TRBV7-2 | TGTGCCAGCAGCTCCGCCAGGGGGCGTGGCACCGGGGAGCTGTTTTTT | CASSSARGRGTGELFF
TRBJ1-2 | . | . | TRBV6-5 | TGTGCCAGCAGAACCGGACGGAACCTCTATGGCTACACCTTC | CASRTGRNLYGYTF
TRBJ1-3 | . | . | TRBV5-4 | TGTGCCACCACGGAGAAGCCCCACTCTGGAAACACCATATATTTT | CATTEKPHSGNTIYF
TRBJ1-5 | . | few | TRBV4-1 | TGCGCCAGCAGCCAAGGTCCCGAACAGCCCCAGCATTTT | CASSQGPEQPQHF
TRBJ1-6 | . | . | TRBV7-8 | TGTGCCAGCAGTTCTACGGGAGGAGGTTCACCCCTCCACTTT | CASSSTGGGSPLHF
TRBJ1-5 | TRBD1 | . | TRBV2 | TGTGCCAGCAGTGAAGGCGCAGGGGGCAACCAGCCCCAGCATTTT | CASSEGAGGNQPQHF
TRBJ2-1 | . | . | TRBV19 | TGTGCCAGTAGTACTTGGTTAATACAGGGACGCTCCTACAATGAGCAGTTCTTC | CASSTWLIQGRSYNEQFF
TRBJ2-7 | . | . | TRBV20-1 | TGCAGTGCCTACAGCTACGAGCAGTACTTC | CSAYSYEQYF
TRBJ1-4 | TRBD1 | once | TRBV19 | TGTGCCAGTAGTATCGGACAGGGAGGATATGAAAAACTGTTTTTT | CASSIGQGGYEKLFF
TRBJ1-1 | . | . | TRBV19 | TGTGCCAGTAGCTCCAAAGGGGACACTGAAGCTTTCTTT | CASSSKGDTEAFF
TRBJ1-1 | . | few | TRBV5-6 | TGTGCCAGCAGCTTCATTCGGCCCCTGGGTACTGAAGCTTTCTTT | CASSFIRPLGTEAFF
TRBJ1-1 | . | . | TRBV6-5 | TGTGCCAGCAGTTATTTTGAGAGTCACACTGAAGCTTTCTTT | CASSYFESHTEAFF
TRBJ1-5 | . | . | TRBV30 | TGTGCCTGGAGTTCGGACAGAATGGGCAATCAGCCCCAGCATTTT | CAWSSDRMGNQPQHF
TRBJ2-1 | TRBD2 | few | TRBV27 | TGTGCCAGCAGCCAAATAGCAGCGGGAGGGGGTAATGAGCAGTTCTTC | CASSQIAAGGGNEQFF
TRBJ2-2 | . | . | TRBV5-8 | TGTGCCAGCAGCTTGTCAGGGGGGTTCACCGGGGAGCTGTTTTTT | CASSLSGGFTGELFF
TRBJ2-1 | TRBD1 | . | TRBV7-8 | TGTGCCAGCAGCCCCGGACAGGGGACGGGGTGGAATGAGCAGTTCTTC | CASSPGQGTGWNEQFF
TRBJ2-1 | TRBD2 | few | TRBV2 | TGTGCCAGCAGTGAGAGACTAGCGGAACGCTACAATGAGCAGTTCTTC | CASSERLAERYNEQFF
TRBJ2-2 | TRBD2 | . | TRBV5-1 | TGCGCCAGCAGCTTGGGACTAGCGGGAGGGACCACCGGGGAGCTGTTTTTT | CASSLGLAGGTTGELFF
TRBJ1-6 | TRBD1 | few | TRBV19 | TGTGCCAGTCGGGGACAGGTGACTAATTCACCCCTCCACTTT | CASRGQVTNSPLHF
TRBJ2-7 | . | once | TRBV15 | TGTGCCACCAGCAGTTACAGGGCCACCTACGAGCAGTACTTC | CATSSYRATYEQYF
TRBJ2-7 | . | . | TRBV7-8 | TGTGCCAGCAGCCCCACGGGGGTTGATCCCTACGAGCAGTACTTC | CASSPTGVDPYEQYF
TRBJ2-3 | . | few | TRBV13 | TGTGCCAGCAGCTACCAGACAGGAACCACAGATACGCAGTATTTT | CASSYQTGTTDTQYF
TRBJ2-3 | . | . | TRBV14 | TGTGCCAGCAATGAGGGGAGGAGCACAGATACGCAGTATTTT | CASNEGRSTDTQYF
TRBJ1-2 | . | . | TRBV28 | TGTGCCAGCAGCACTCCGAGCTTTAACTATGGCTACACCTTC | CASSTPSFNYGYTF
TRBJ2-3 | TRBD2 | . | TRBV9 | TGTGCCAGCAGCCTAGCGGGAGAGGATACGCAGTATTTT | CASSLAGEDTQYF
TRBJ1-1 | . | . | TRBV19 | TGTGCCAGTAGTATCAGGGAGGGGAACACTGAAGCTTTCTTT | CASSIREGNTEAFF
TRBJ2-7 | . | few | TRBV7-2 | TGTGCCAGCAGCTTAGGGACGGCCCAGCAGTACTTC | CASSLGTAQQYF
TRBJ2-7 | TRBD2 | . | TRBV7-6 | TGTGCCAGCAGCTGGACCGGGGAGGGAGAGCAGTACTTC | CASSWTGEGEQYF
TRBJ2-1 | TRBD1 | . | TRBV5-5 | TGTGCCAGCAGCATTTCCGGGACAGGGATGGCTGAGCAGTTCTTC | CASSISGTGMAEQFF
TRBJ1-1 | . | . | TRBV4-1 | TGCGCCAGCAGCGAACCGGGACCCAGCGCTGAAGCTTTCTTT | CASSEPGPSAEAFF
TRBJ1-2 | TRBD1 | . | TRBV28 | TGTGCCAGCAGTTTATTGACAGGGGATGGCTACACCTTC | CASSLLTGDGYTF
TRBJ2-5 | TRBD2 | . | TRBV7-2 | TGTGCCAGCAGCCTCAGGCGGGAGGGCCATTTAGAGACCCAGTACTTC | CASSLRREGHLETQYF
TRBJ1-3 | . | . | TRBV9 | TGTGCCAGCAGCGTAGTCGGTGGGTCAGGAAACACCATATATTTT | CASSVVGGSGNTIYF
TRBJ1-2 | TRBD1 | few | TRBV10-3 | TGTGCCATCAGTGAGATGGGACAGGTCTATGGCTACACCTTC | CAISEMGQVYGYTF
TRBJ1-1 | . | . | TRBV28 | TGTGCCAGCAGCTCCAACACTGAAGCTTTCTTT | CASSSNTEAFF
TRBJ1-4 | . | . | TRBV5-1 | TGCGCCAGCAGTAGGGCAGGGACCCTTGCAACTAATGAAAAACTGTTTTTT | CASSRAGTLATNEKLFF
TRBJ2-1 | TRBD2 | . | TRBV5-4 | TGTGCCAGCAGCTTGTATCTCCGGGGGGACGACAATGAGCAGTTCTTC | CASSLYLRGDDNEQFF
TRBJ1-2 | . | . | TRBV4-1 | TGCGCCAGCAGCCAAGGTACGACGGATGCCTATGGCTACACCTTC | CASSQGTTDAYGYTF
TRBJ2-1 | TRBD2 | . | TRBV18 | TGTGCCAGCTCACCCCCGGGTAGCGGGGGGTCTTACAATGAGCAGTTCTTC | CASSPPGSGGSYNEQFF
TRBJ2-1 | . | . | TRBV6-1 | TGTGTCTCGGAGGCATATCGCTCCTACAATGAGCAGTTCTTC | CVSEAYRSYNEQFF
TRBJ1-1 | . | . | TRBV9 | TGTGCCAGCAGCGCCCTAGGGACTTTCGAAGCTTTCTTT | CASSALGTFEAFF
TRBJ1-2 | . | once | TRBV7-9 | TGTGCCAGCAGTCCCCTTGGTCTCTATGGCTACACCTTC | CASSPLGLYGYTF
TRBJ2-1 | TRBD1 | few | TRBV9 | TGTGCCAGCAGCGTACAGGGGGCACCCGTCGATGAGCAGTTCTTC | CASSVQGAPVDEQFF
TRBJ1-2 | . | . | TRBV2 | TGTGCCAGCAGTGAGCTTTGGGGAGGCAGCTATGGCTACACCTTC | CASSELWGGSYGYTF